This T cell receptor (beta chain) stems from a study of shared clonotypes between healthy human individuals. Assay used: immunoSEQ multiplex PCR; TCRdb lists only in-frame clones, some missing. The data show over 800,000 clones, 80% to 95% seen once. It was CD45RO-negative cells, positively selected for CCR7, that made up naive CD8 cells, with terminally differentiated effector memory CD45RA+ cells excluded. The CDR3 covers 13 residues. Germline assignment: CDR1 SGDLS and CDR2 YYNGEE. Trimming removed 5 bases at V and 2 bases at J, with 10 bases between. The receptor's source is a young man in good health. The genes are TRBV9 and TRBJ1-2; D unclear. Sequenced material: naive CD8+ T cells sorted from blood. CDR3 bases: TGTGCCAGCAGGGGTAGGGTGAACTATGGCTACACCTTC. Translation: CASRGRVNYGYTF.